Listed below are T cell receptor beta chains from one sample, sequenced in a study of blood T cells in healthy people across ages. TCRdb independently ran MiXCR on the 5' RACE reads; one entry per CDR3 protein. The sample includes hundreds of thousands of distinct CDR3 sequences, roughly three fifths of them seen just once. Sequences were obtained from blood. The receptors here all came from a man in his forties in good health. Both conserved end residues are part of each CDR3. D genes are given only for firm matches. Part of the rows lack a size; the others show once, few, many or a class for expanded clones.

clone_size,v_call,j_call,d_call,cdr3_nt,cdr3_aa
-,TRBV12-3/TRBV12-4,TRBJ1-6,TRBD1,TGTGCCAGCAGTTACTCAGGGGGCTTTAGGTCACCCCTCCACTTT,CASSYSGGFRSPLHF
-,TRBV20-1,TRBJ1-2,-,TGCAGTGCTAACAAAGACGGAAATAACTATGGCTACACCTTC,CSANKDGNNYGYTF
few,TRBV7-2,TRBJ2-3,TRBD2,TGTGCCAGCAGCTGGACTAGCGGGGGAGATACGCAGTATTTT,CASSWTSGGDTQYF
few,TRBV6-2/TRBV6-3,TRBJ2-3,-,TGTGCCAGCAGTCTACAGGGTAGAGGTACAGATACGCAGTATTTT,CASSLQGRGTDTQYF
once,TRBV5-8,TRBJ1-2,-,TGTGCCAGCAGCTGGGTGGTAGGCGGCCCCTCCCAACATGGCTACACCTTC,CASSWVVGGPSQHGYTF
-,TRBV5-1,TRBJ1-2,-,TGCGCCAGCAGCCCAGAGGTGAGGGGCTACACCTTC,CASSPEVRGYTF
-,TRBV29-1,TRBJ2-1,-,TGCAGCGGTGTGACAGGCCGAAATGAGCAGTTCTTC,CSGVTGRNEQFF
-,TRBV28,TRBJ2-3,TRBD1,TGTGCCAGCAGTTCACAGGGGGGCACAGATACGCAGTATTTT,CASSSQGGTDTQYF
-,TRBV12-3/TRBV12-4,TRBJ2-1,TRBD1,TGTGCCAGCAGCCTAAGGGACAGGGGAGAGTTTTGGGAGACCCAGTTCTTC,CASSLRDRGEFWETQFF
-,TRBV16,TRBJ2-3,-,TGTGCCAGCAGCCAAGTTTTGCCAGATACGCAGTATTTT,CASSQVLPDTQYF